Given below is one TCR beta chain in context. Its specificity is not known. Germline V gene lookup returns CDR1 SGHAT and CDR2 FQNNGV. CDR3 length: 12 residues. Trimming took off 6 bases at V and 3 bases at J, with 9 bases between the two ends. These data are taken from a study of T cell repertoires in cytomegalovirus infection. Study as a whole: HLA-B-restricted CMV epitopes that are well studied, plus recently identified HLA-C-restricted ones, were used by the study. Matching HLA type and CMV infection were both indicated by public TCR beta signatures. Study-level points and caveats: Adding up the frequency of public TCR beta families identified people who carried CMV plus the relevant HLA.

TCRdb recomputed calls from the reads with MiXCR, one row per CDR3 protein. The table has roughly 220,000 distinct CDR3 sequences, roughly two fifths seen once. Sample: CD8+ T cells from cultured PBMCs, taken from culture after CMV antigen stimulation. The chain couples TRBV11-2 to TRBJ2-7; the D gene is possibly TRBD1 (5 bases). The clonotype was recovered from a human donor in good health (CMV status not recorded). Some clones in this sample may be carry-over from other donors' samples. CDR3 DNA sequence: TGTGCCAGCAGGGACGGACACTACGAGCAGTACTTC. This translates into CASRDGHYEQYF. Combining the CDR3 with reference TRBV11-2 and TRBJ2-7 gives the whole variable domain EAGVAQSPRYKIIEKRQSVAFWCNPISGHATLYWYQQILGQGPKLLIQFQNNGVVDDSQLPKDRFSAERLKGVDSTLKIQPAKLEDSAVYLCASRDGHYEQYFGPGTRLTVT.